This TCR beta chain was recorded in a study of blood T cell repertoires in COVID-19. The V gene's germline CDR1 is SGHKS and CDR2 YYEKEE (reference sequence). This CDR3 region has 15 residues. J gave up 1 base and V 0 bases, and 0 bases lay outside the gene matches. Generated by immunoSEQ multiplex PCR, the TCRdb table keeps only in-frame clones and is missing some. The sample has approximately 150,000 clones, around 89% seen once. This receptor was taken from a man aged 18 to 35 with COVID-19, enrolled during active disease. This chain joins TRBV5-5 and TRBJ2-5, with 10 bases aligning to TRBD1. Sequenced input: peripheral blood. This CDR3 reads CASSLGTGGQETQYF. CDR3 bases: TGTGCCAGCAGCTTGGGGACAGGGGGCCAAGAGACCCAGTACTTC. The full variable domain, with the rest looked up from reference TRBV5-5 and TRBJ2-5, is DAGVTQSPTHLIKTRGQQVTLRCSPISGHKSVSWYQQVLGQGPQFIFQYYEKEERGRGNFPDRFSARQFPNYSSELNVNALLLGDSALYLCASSLGTGGQETQYFGPGTRLLVL.